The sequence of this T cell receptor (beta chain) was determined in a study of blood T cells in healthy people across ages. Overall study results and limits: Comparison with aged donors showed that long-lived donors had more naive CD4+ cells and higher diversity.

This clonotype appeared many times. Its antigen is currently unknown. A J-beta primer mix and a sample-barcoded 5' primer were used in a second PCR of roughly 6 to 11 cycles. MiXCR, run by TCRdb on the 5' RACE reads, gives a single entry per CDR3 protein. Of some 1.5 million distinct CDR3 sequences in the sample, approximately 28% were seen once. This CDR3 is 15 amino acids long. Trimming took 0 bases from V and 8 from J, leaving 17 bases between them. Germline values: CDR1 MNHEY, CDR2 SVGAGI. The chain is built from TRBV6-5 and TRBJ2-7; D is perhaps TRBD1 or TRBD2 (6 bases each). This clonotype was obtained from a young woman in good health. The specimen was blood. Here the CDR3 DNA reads TGTGCCAGCAGTTACTCGGGCAGGGGACTCCCCAAGCAGTACTTC. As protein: CASSYSGRGLPKQYF.